These T cell receptor beta chains were read from a single sample in a study of cytomegalovirus exposure and HLA in healthy donors. Repertoires were generated with immunoSEQ multiplex PCR, while TCRdb's copy carries only in-frame clones and drops some. The sample has 95,000 or so clones; 65% to 80% are singletons. The material sequenced was PBMCs. The source of these receptors is a woman aged 50 to 60 in good health and CMV-seropositive. The CDR3 runs from the conserved cysteine through the conserved F or W. D genes are given only for firm matches. Clone size is shown for a subset of rows, as once, few, many or a class of expanded clone.

V gene	clone size	D gene	J gene	CDR3 protein	CDR3 DNA
TRBV5-1	.	TRBD1	TRBJ1-2	CASSALGQGSYTF	TGCGCCAGCAGCGCGTTGGGACAGGGAAGCTACACCTTC
TRBV25-1	once	.	TRBJ1-6	CASSEAPRNSPLHF	TGTGCCAGCAGTGAAGCCCCCAGGAATTCACCCCTCCACTTT
TRBV4-3	once	.	TRBJ1-2	CASSQARRNYGYTF	TGCGCCAGCAGCCAAGCACGGAGAAACTATGGCTACACCTTC
TRBV21-1	.	.	TRBJ2-1	CASSKERAAYNEQFF	TGTGCCAGCAGCAAAGAGCGGGCCGCCTACAATGAGCAGTTCTTC
TRBV6-6	.	.	TRBJ2-7	CASSYPPNYEQYF	TGTGCCAGCAGTTACCCTCCTAACTACGAGCAGTACTTC
TRBV9	.	TRBD1	TRBJ1-4	CASSVGGDRAGKLFF	TGTGCCAGCAGCGTAGGGGGGGACAGGGCCGGGAAACTGTTTTTT
TRBV11-2	few	.	TRBJ1-4	CASSLGGTQEEKLFF	TGTGCCAGCAGCTTAGGTGGGACACAGGAAGAAAAACTGTTTTTT
TRBV4-1	.	.	TRBJ2-2	CASSQDLGSGQANTGELFF	TGCGCCAGCAGCCAAGATCTGGGAAGCGGGCAAGCGAACACCGGGGAGCTGTTTTTT
TRBV11-2	.	.	TRBJ2-4	CASSSRLAKNIQYF	TGTGCCAGCAGCTCCAGGTTAGCCAAAAACATTCAGTACTTC
TRBV28	once	.	TRBJ1-5	CASTEQPNQPQHF	TGTGCCAGCACCGAACAGCCCAATCAGCCCCAGCATTTT
TRBV2	.	.	TRBJ2-3	CASTPITDTQYF	TGTGCCAGCACCCCTATTACAGATACGCAGTATTTT
TRBV19	few	TRBD1	TRBJ2-7	CASSRQGSNYEQYF	TGTGCCAGTAGCCGACAGGGATCGAACTACGAGCAGTACTTC
TRBV27	once	.	TRBJ2-7	CASSPLSGILYEQYF	TGTGCCAGCAGTCCCCTCTCCGGGATCTTGTACGAGCAGTACTTC
TRBV19	.	.	TRBJ2-2	CASRMGGGETGELFF	TGTGCCAGTAGAATGGGAGGGGGGGAGACCGGGGAGCTGTTTTTT